The 28 T cell receptor beta chains listed next were all sequenced from one sample in a study of blood T cell repertoires in COVID-19. Libraries were prepared by immunoSEQ multiplex PCR; TCRdb keeps only in-frame clonotypes and omits some of them. There are roughly 410,000 clones in the sample; around 87% occur only once, and 2% to 2.5% lies in the top ten. Sample: peripheral blood. These TCRs come from a woman in her sixties or seventies with COVID-19, enrolled during active disease.

The J gene is TRBJ1-1, the V gene TRBV2, with no clear D. The CDR3 is 14 residues long. The germline CDR1 and CDR2 sequences are SNHLY and FYNNEI. Trimming took off 5 bases at V and 1 base at J, with 11 bases between the two ends. The CDR3, as DNA: TGTGCCAGCAGTCCAGTTCTTACGAACACTGAAGCTTTCTTT. The encoded protein is CASSPVLTNTEAFF.

The rearrangement uses TRBV11-2 and TRBJ2-7; D uncertain. V lost 5 bases and J lost 0, with 14 bases in between. The CDR3 runs 15 residues. Germline V gene sequence: CDR1 SGHAT, CDR2 FQNNGV. This CDR3 reads CASSSAETDSYEQYF. In DNA, the CDR3 is TGTGCCAGCAGCAGTGCCGAGACTGACTCCTACGAGCAGTACTTC.

This rearrangement joins TRBV3-1 (or the pseudogene TRBV3-2) to TRBJ1-1; D unresolved. Trimming shortened V by 4 bases and J by 3 bases, and 12 bases separated the two germline ends. The CDR3 has 14 residues. Germline V CDR1 and CDR2: LGHDT, YNNKEL (reference sequence). Written as DNA, the CDR3 is TGTGCCAGCAGCCTCGGGGTAGTGGACACTGAAGCTTTCTTT. Its protein is CASSLGVVDTEAFF.

On this clone itself: The sample contains more than one DNA sequence encoding this CDR3. CDR3: CASSFGDTNYEQYF. CDR3 nucleotides: TGCGCCAGCAGCTTCGGGGACACAAACTACGAGCAGTACTTC. V is TRBV5-1 and J is TRBJ2-7; the D gene is possibly TRBD1 (6 bases). The CDR3 totals 14 residues. Germline V gives CDR1 SGHRS, CDR2 YFSETQ. Trimming removed 2 bases from V and 3 bases from J, with 12 bases in between.

The genes are TRBV28 and TRBJ1-2; TRBD1 is a possible D gene (5 bases). Germline loops: CDR1 MDHEN, CDR2 SYDVKM. The CDR3 has 17 residues. Trimming removed 4 bases from V and 4 bases from J, with 22 bases in between. For the CDR3, the DNA is TGTGCCAGCAGTTCCCTTTGGGGCTCAGGGAACCCCTATGGCTACACCTTC. Its translation is CASSSLWGSGNPYGYTF.

This chain joins TRBV2 and TRBJ1-1, with D unclear. This CDR3 spans 17 amino acids. V lost 6 bases and J lost 0, with 20 bases in between. Per germline, CDR1 SNHLY and CDR2 FYNNEI. As DNA, the CDR3 is TGTGCCAGCAGCCCCCAGGCCCCGGGGTTTATGAACACTGAAGCTTTCTTT. The encoded protein is CASSPQAPGFMNTEAFF.

The chain joins TRBV27 to TRBJ1-2; TRBD1 matches 10 bases. CDR1 and CDR2 (germline): MNHEY, SMNVEV (reference sequence). The CDR3 is made up of 13 amino acids. After removal of 8 bases from V and 8 bases from J, the junction contained 8 bases not matched to a gene. The CDR3 is CASGGTGARGYTF. In DNA, the CDR3 is TGTGCCAGCGGAGGGACAGGGGCTCGGGGCTACACCTTC.

The J gene is TRBJ1-1, the V gene TRBV11-3; possible D gene TRBD1, 5 bases. The CDR3 is 13 residues long. Germline CDR1 and CDR2: SGHNT and YENEEA. Trimming removed 6 bases from V and 5 bases from J, with 13 bases in between. DNA for the CDR3: TGTGCCAGCAGTACCGGTCGGGGGACTGAAGCTTTCTTT. Translation gives CASSTGRGTEAFF.

This chain joins TRBV19 and TRBJ1-5; 9 nucleotides match TRBD1. V gave up 3 bases and J gave up 2 bases; unmatched junction bases: 5. The CDR3 contains 16 residues. The germline V gene encodes CDR1 LNHDA and CDR2 SQIVND (reference sequence). CDR3 bases: TGTGCCAGTAGTATGGGACAGGGTTTTGGCAATCAGCCCCAGCATTTT. Its protein product is CASSMGQGFGNQPQHF.

V usage is TRBV7-6 and J usage is TRBJ1-3; D unresolved. This CDR3 has 15 residues. CDR1 and CDR2 from the germline V gene are SGHVS and FNYEAQ. The V end was cut by 6 bases, the J end by 4 bases, with 16 bases between. The CDR3: CASSPLRVTGNTIYF. The CDR3 region has the DNA TGTGCCAGCAGTCCTCTCCGGGTTACGGGAAACACCATATATTTT.

V gene TRBV28 combines with J gene TRBJ2-3; perhaps TRBD2 as D (7 bases). Germline loops: CDR1 MDHEN, CDR2 SYDVKM. CDR3 length: 16 amino acids. Trimming stripped 5 bases from V and 0 bases from J, with 15 bases between. CDR3 sequence: CASSLPGGHSTDTQYF. CDR3 bases: TGTGCCAGCAGTCTACCCGGGGGGCATAGCACAGATACGCAGTATTTT.

The rearrangement uses TRBV6-5 and TRBJ1-5; D gene unclear. The V gene lost 6 bases and the J gene lost 5 bases, with 8 bases spanning the gap. CDR1 is MNHEY, CDR2 SVGAGI, per germline. The CDR3 runs to 12 residues. The CDR3 sequence: CASRLLHQPQHF. DNA of the CDR3: TGTGCCAGCAGACTACTACATCAGCCCCAGCATTTT.

This chain links TRBV24-1 with TRBJ2-3; 7 nucleotides match TRBD1. This CDR3 contains 13 residues. The V gene end was trimmed by 2 bases and the J gene end by 11 bases; junction bases not matched to a gene: 6. Germline CDR1 KGHDR, CDR2 SFDVKD. CDR3 residues: CATSDYGQVMQYF. CDR3 DNA: TGTGCCACCAGTGATTATGGACAGGTTATGCAGTATTTT.

The chain has TRBV6-6 and TRBJ2-1; D uncertain. Germline values: CDR1 MNHNY, CDR2 SVGAGI (reference sequence). The V end lost 2 bases, the J end lost 9 bases, and 11 bases lay between the germline ends. The CDR3 spans 13 residues. The CDR3 sequence: CASSYKTGGEQFF. Written as DNA, the CDR3 is TGTGCCAGCAGTTACAAGACCGGCGGTGAGCAGTTCTTC.

The chain carries TRBV28 and TRBJ2-7; 8 nucleotides line up with TRBD1. CDR3 length equals 14 residues. V lost 7 bases to trimming and J lost 0 bases; unmatched junction nucleotides: 5. Germline V CDR1 and CDR2: MDHEN, SYDVKM. The CDR3 here is CASTWTGSSYEQYF. The DNA of the CDR3 is TGTGCCAGCACTTGGACAGGGAGCTCCTACGAGCAGTACTTC. The variable domain in full, completed from reference TRBV28 and TRBJ2-7, reads DVKVTQSSRYLVKRTGEKVFLECVQDMDHENMFWYRQDPGLGLRLIYFSYDVKMKEKGDIPEGYSVSREKKERFSLILESASTNQTSMYLCASTWTGSSYEQYFGPGTRLTVT.

This clone was counted between two and nine times. The chain links TRBV19 to TRBJ1-2, with D tentatively TRBD1 (6 bases). The V and J ends lost 7 bases and 4 bases respectively, with 16 bases between them. CDR3 length: 14 amino acids. Looked up from germline, CDR1 is LNHDA and CDR2 is SQIVND (reference sequence). CDR3 sequence (DNA): TGTGCCAGTACAGGGGCCTTCAACTCCTATGGCTACACCTTC. Translating it yields CASTGAFNSYGYTF. Full variable domain (remainder filled in from reference TRBV19 and TRBJ1-2): DGGITQSPKYLFRKEGQNVTLSCEQNLNHDAMYWYRQDPGQGLRLIYYSQIVNDFQKGDIAEGYSVSREKKESFPLTVTSAQKNPTAFYLCASTGAFNSYGYTFGSGTRLTVV.

The chain has TRBV5-1 and TRBJ1-1, with a possible D match to TRBD1 (5 bases). The V end was cut by 0 bases, the J end by 0 bases, with 12 bases between. The CDR3 covers 16 residues. CDR1 SGHRS and CDR2 YFSETQ come from the germline V gene. The chain's CDR3 is CASSLAGGPLNTEAFF. CDR3 coding DNA: TGCGCCAGCAGCTTGGCCGGGGGACCCCTGAACACTGAAGCTTTCTTT.

This chain uses TRBV5-1 with TRBJ2-3; TRBD1 aligns across 7 bases. J gave up 3 bases and V 1 base, and 14 bases lay outside the gene matches. CDR3 length: 18 amino acids. Germline V gives CDR1 SGHRS, CDR2 YFSETQ. The CDR3 region is CASSLYPLTGSDTDTQYF. CDR3 nucleotide sequence: TGCGCCAGCAGCTTGTACCCCTTGACAGGGTCCGATACAGATACGCAGTATTTT.

This chain uses TRBV2 with TRBJ1-3; D gene ambiguous. V was trimmed by 6 bases and J by 0 bases, leaving 3 bases between them. Germline-derived CDR1 and CDR2 are SNHLY and FYNNEI. The CDR3 is 12 amino acids. CDR3 sequence (DNA): TGTGCCAGCAGGCGCTCTGGAAACACCATATATTTT. It translates to CASRRSGNTIYF.

This clone was found a few times. The V gene is TRBV5-1, the J gene TRBJ1-3; a weak D match, TRBD1 (6 bases). Trimming stripped 4 bases from V and 3 bases from J, with 8 bases between. The germline V gene encodes CDR1 SGHRS and CDR2 YFSETQ. The CDR3 consists of 13 residues. The CDR3, as DNA: TGCGCCAGCAGCAGGGACATTGGAAACACCATATATTTT. It encodes CASSRDIGNTIYF.

The chain links TRBV24-1 to TRBJ2-2, with 7 nucleotides matching TRBD1. Germline V gene sequence: CDR1 KGHDR, CDR2 SFDVKD. Unmatched junction bases numbered 3, after V lost 5 bases and J lost 1 base. The CDR3 covers 15 residues. The CDR3: CATSARTGNTGELFF. The CDR3 DNA reads TGTGCCACCAGTGCACGGACAGGGAACACCGGGGAGCTGTTTTTT.

The rearrangement uses TRBV30 and TRBJ1-2, with D perhaps TRBD1 (6 bases). The CDR3 runs 14 residues. Germline CDR1 and CDR2: GTSNPN and SVGIG (reference sequence). V dropped 8 bases and J dropped 4 bases, with 20 bases sitting between them. CDR3 coding DNA: TGTGCCAATAACCCCTTGGACAGTACCTATGGCTACACCTTC. It codes for CANNPLDSTYGYTF.

CDR3 sequence: CASSLGQGSYNEQFF. In DNA form, the CDR3 reads TGCGCCAGCAGCTTGGGTCAGGGCTCCTACAATGAGCAGTTCTTC. The chain recombines TRBV5-1 with TRBJ2-1; TRBD1 might be the D (5 bases). The V and J ends lost 0 bases and 0 bases respectively, with 7 bases between them. Per the germline V gene, CDR1 is SGHRS and CDR2 is YFSETQ. This CDR3 is built from 15 residues.

This sequence joins TRBV3-1 (or the pseudogene TRBV3-2) and TRBJ1-4; 7 bases line up with TRBD1. CDR1 is LGHDT, CDR2 YNNKEL, per germline (reference sequence). The CDR3 spans 16 residues. V lost 5 bases, J lost 7 bases, and 13 bases stayed unmatched. Here the CDR3 reads CASSTSWGQRGEKLFF. The CDR3, as DNA: TGTGCCAGCAGCACGTCGTGGGGACAGAGAGGTGAAAAACTGTTTTTT.

The V and J genes are TRBV3-1 (or the pseudogene TRBV3-2) and TRBJ2-2, with a possible D match to TRBD2 (6 bases). Trimming removed 3 bases at V and 1 base at J, with 21 bases between. The CDR3 has 19 amino acids. Germline V gene lookup returns CDR1 LGHDT and CDR2 YNNKEL (reference sequence). CDR3 nucleotide sequence: TGTGCCAGCAGCCAGTATGGACGCGGGGCTCTTGGGAACACCGGGGAGCTGTTTTTT. Its protein product is CASSQYGRGALGNTGELFF.

The CDR3: CASSPEGGTYGYTF. The CDR3 DNA sequence: TGCGCCAGCAGCCCGGAAGGGGGCACCTATGGCTACACCTTC. The genes are TRBV5-1 and TRBJ1-2, with 7 bases fitting TRBD1. Germline CDR1 SGHRS, CDR2 YFSETQ. J lost 4 bases, V lost 4 bases, and 7 bases had no gene match. The CDR3 runs 14 residues.

The chain is built from TRBV28 and TRBJ1-2; D ambiguous. Trimming left V 3 bases short and J 11 bases short, with 16 bases between. The CDR3 is 13 amino acids. From germline, CDR1 is MDHEN and CDR2 SYDVKM. As DNA, the CDR3 is TGTGCCAGCAGTTTCCGAGAATTTATGCGTTACACCTTC. Residues: CASSFREFMRYTF.

This clone has only one observation. The chain couples TRBV6-5 to TRBJ1-3; 12 positions agree with TRBD1. Unmatched junction bases numbered 8, after V lost 10 bases and J lost 4 bases. The CDR3 is 15 residues long. Germline lookup yields CDR1 MNHEY and CDR2 SVGAGI. CDR3 DNA: TGTGCCACTCGGGACAGGGGGCGCGGGGGAAACACCATATATTTT. This sequence encodes CATRDRGRGGNTIYF.